This T cell receptor beta chain was documented in a study of cytomegalovirus exposure and HLA in healthy donors. The CDR3 spans 11 residues. J gave up 6 bases and V 4 bases, and 3 bases lay outside the gene matches. The V gene's germline CDR1 is DFQATT and CDR2 SNEGSKA (reference sequence). Primers included in the PCR were 60 Vbeta and 13 Jbeta primers. The table came from immunoSEQ multiplex PCR; TCRdb's copy has only in-frame clones and leaves some out. Recorded for this sample: around 150,000 clones. Material: PBMCs. V is TRBV20-1 and J is TRBJ2-7; 7 bases line up with TRBD1. This sequence originates from a young man in good health and CMV-seronegative. The CDR3 sequence is CSAKTGPEQYF. The DNA for the CDR3 is TGCAGTGCTAAGACAGGGCCCGAGCAGTACTTC.